This TCR beta chain was sequenced in a study of cytomegalovirus exposure and HLA in healthy donors. The V end lost 7 bases, the J end lost 0 bases, and 10 bases lay between the germline ends. The CDR3 runs 15 residues. The germline V gene has CDR1 ENHRY and CDR2 SYGVKD. Study-level results: Most sequenced TCRs were rare (though some public TCRs occurred in many donors).

For this clone: Its antigen is currently unknown.

Use of 60 Vbeta and 13 Jbeta primers characterized the PCR. This table comes from immunoSEQ multiplex PCR, and its TCRdb copy is limited to in-frame clones, with some not included. Here the sample spans under 200,000 clones, 82% being singletons. The chain joins TRBV10-3 to TRBJ2-6; the D is unclear. The sequenced material came from PBMCs. This TCR was sampled from a woman aged 45-65 years in good health and CMV-seronegative. The CDR3, as DNA: TGTGCCATCACCCCAGGTTCCTCTGGGGCCAACGTCCTGACTTTC. Translation: CAITPGSSGANVLTF.